This T cell receptor (beta chain) derives from a study of control samples from healthy donors and cancer patients. Looked up from germline, CDR1 is MNHEY and CDR2 is SVGAGI. There are 14 residues in the CDR3. Trimming took 6 bases from V and 0 from J, leaving 8 bases between them. TCRdb's table, derived via immunoSEQ multiplex PCR, lists solely in-frame clones and lacks some. The sample lists approximately 70,000 clones, roughly nine tenths occurring once. The sequenced material came from PBMCs. The TCR comes from a woman aged 45-65 years with colorectal cancer. The rearrangement links TRBV6-5 to TRBJ2-2; perhaps TRBD1 as D (5 bases). This CDR3 reads CASSLDTNTGELFF. The DNA of the CDR3 is TGTGCCAGCAGCCTGGACACGAACACCGGGGAGCTGTTTTTT.